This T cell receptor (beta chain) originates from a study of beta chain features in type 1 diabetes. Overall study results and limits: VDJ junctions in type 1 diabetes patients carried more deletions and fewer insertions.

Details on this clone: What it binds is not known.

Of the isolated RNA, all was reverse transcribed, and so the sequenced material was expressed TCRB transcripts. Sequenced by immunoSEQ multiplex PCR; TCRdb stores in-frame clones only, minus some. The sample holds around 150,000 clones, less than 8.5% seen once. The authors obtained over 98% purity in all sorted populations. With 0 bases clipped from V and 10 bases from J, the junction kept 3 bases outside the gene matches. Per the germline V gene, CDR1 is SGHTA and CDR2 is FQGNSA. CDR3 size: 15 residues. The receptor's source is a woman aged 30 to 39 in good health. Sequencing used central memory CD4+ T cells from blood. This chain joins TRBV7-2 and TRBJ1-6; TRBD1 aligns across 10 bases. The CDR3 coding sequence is TGTGCCAGCAGCTTAGCTTGGGACAGGGGCTCACCCCTCCACTTT. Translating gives CASSLAWDRGSPLHF.